The 23 T cell receptor beta chains presented below share a single source sample, sequenced in a study of cytomegalovirus exposure and HLA in healthy donors. Primers for the PCR totalled 60 Vbeta and 13 Jbeta. Some clones are missing from TCRdb's copy, which holds only in-frame ones; the method was immunoSEQ multiplex PCR. This table lists roughly 120,000 clones. Sequenced input: PBMCs. The receptors were gathered from a man younger than 35 in good health and CMV-seronegative.

This rearrangement joins TRBV18 to TRBJ2-5, with TRBD1 identical over 10 bases. Germline lookup yields CDR1 KGHSH and CDR2 LQKENI. Unmatched junction bases numbered 3, after V lost 4 bases and J lost 4 bases. CDR3 size: 14 residues. The chain's CDR3 is CASSLDRGRETQYF. DNA of the CDR3: TGTGCCAGCTCACTAGACAGGGGGCGAGAGACCCAGTACTTC.

The chain uses TRBV19 and TRBJ1-5, with D possibly TRBD1 on 5 matching bases. This CDR3 has 18 residues. Germline V gene data show CDR1 as LNHDA and CDR2 as SQIVND (reference sequence). The V end was cut by 7 bases, the J end by 0 bases, with 22 bases between. CDR3 sequence (DNA): TGTGCCAGTACCCTCGGTAGCCAGGGCACTGCTAGCAATCAGCCCCAGCATTTT. Amino acid sequence: CASTLGSQGTASNQPQHF.

The chain links TRBV6-1 to TRBJ1-2; tentative D call: TRBD1 (6 bases). There are 13 residues in the CDR3. The germline V and J ends were trimmed by 5 bases and 4 bases, with 11 bases remaining between them. From germline, CDR1 is MNHNS and CDR2 SASEGT. The DNA for the CDR3 is TGTGCCAGCAGTTCCCCAGGGGCCTATGGCTACACCTTC. This translates into CASSSPGAYGYTF.

The chain carries TRBV19 and TRBJ1-4; D is ambiguous. CDR1 and CDR2 from the germline V gene are LNHDA and SQIVND (reference sequence). CDR3 length: 14 amino acids. The V gene lost 6 bases and the J gene lost 8 bases, with 16 bases spanning the gap. CDR3 in amino acids: CASREGHGSEKLFF. Here the CDR3 DNA reads TGTGCCAGTAGAGAAGGCCATGGGAGCGAAAAACTGTTTTTT.

The J gene is TRBJ2-3, the V gene TRBV7-6; TRBD2 might be the D (6 bases). The CDR3 consists of 15 residues. CDR1 and CDR2 (germline): SGHVS, FNYEAQ. Trimming shortened V by 10 bases and J by 2 bases, and 19 bases separated the two germline ends. The CDR3 protein is CATRIGIAATDTQYF. CDR3 nucleotides: TGTGCCACCCGAATAGGCATAGCGGCCACAGATACGCAGTATTTT.

This chain links TRBV30 with TRBJ2-5; D remains unclear. Germline V lookup: CDR1 GTSNPN, CDR2 SVGIG (reference sequence). This CDR3 has 15 amino acids. V lost 0 bases and J 0 bases, leaving 11 bases between the germline ends. As DNA, the CDR3 is TGTGCCTGGAGTGTACAAGTCGGGTACCAAGAGACCCAGTACTTC. Translation gives CAWSVQVGYQETQYF. Drawing the rest from reference TRBV30 and TRBJ2-5, the complete variable domain is SQTIHQWPATLVQPVGSPLSLECTVEGTSNPNLYWYRQAAGRGLQLLFYSVGIGQISSEVPQNLSASRPQDRQFILSSKKLLLSDSGFYLCAWSVQVGYQETQYFGPGTRLLVL.

The chain combines TRBV5-1 with TRBJ2-5, with a possible D match to TRBD1 (6 bases). Germline loops: CDR1 SGHRS, CDR2 YFSETQ. V dropped 3 bases and J dropped 2 bases, with 14 bases sitting between them. The CDR3 spans 15 residues. Here the CDR3 DNA reads TGCGCCAGCAGCTCCGCCAACAGGGAACAAGAGACCCAGTACTTC. Translation: CASSSANREQETQYF. Supplemented by reference TRBV5-1 and TRBJ2-5, the full variable domain reads KAGVTQTPRYLIKTRGQQVTLSCSPISGHRSVSWYQQTPGQGLQFLFEYFSETQRNKGNFPGRFSGRQFSNSRSEMNVSTLELGDSALYLCASSSANREQETQYFGPGTRLLVL.

The V gene is TRBV5-5, the J gene TRBJ1-4; D is unresolved. CDR1 SGHKS and CDR2 YYEKEE come from the germline V gene (reference sequence). CDR3 size: 14 residues. V was cut by 2 bases and J by 6 bases, with 11 bases left in between. CDR3 nucleotide sequence: TGTGCCAGCAGCTTTTCGGCGGCGGATGAAAAACTGTTTTTT. Translating gives CASSFSAADEKLFF.

V and J are TRBV29-1 and TRBJ2-2; possible D gene TRBD2, 6 bases. This CDR3 is built from 16 residues. V was shortened by 0 bases and J by 4 bases, with 15 bases between the two germline ends. Germline V lookup: CDR1 SQVTM, CDR2 ANQGSEA. CDR3: CSVEDQDLRGTGELFF. The DNA of the CDR3 is TGCAGCGTTGAAGATCAGGATTTGCGGGGCACCGGGGAGCTGTTTTTT.

The J gene is TRBJ1-5, the V gene TRBV10-3, with 9 positions matching TRBD1. Germline-derived CDR1 and CDR2 are ENHRY and SYGVKD. Losses at the gene ends were 0 bases for V and 6 bases for J; bases not matched to a gene: 3. CDR3 length equals 15 residues. The CDR3: CAISESGTGIQPQHF. CDR3 DNA: TGTGCCATCAGTGAGTCCGGGACAGGGATTCAGCCCCAGCATTTT.

This chain uses TRBV18 with TRBJ2-7, with 9 positions matching TRBD1. The J segment lost 0 bases and the V segment lost 4 bases, leaving 4 bases of the junction unmatched. The germline CDR1 and CDR2 sequences are KGHSH and LQKENI. This CDR3 is built from 15 residues. The CDR3 nucleotides read TGTGCCAGCTCACTCGGGACAGGGAGCTCCTACGAGCAGTACTTC. This encodes CASSLGTGSSYEQYF.

The chain recombines TRBV7-3 with TRBJ2-1; TRBD1 agrees at 12 bases. This CDR3 has 17 residues. J was trimmed by 7 bases and V by 4 bases; bases with no gene match: 11. The germline gives CDR1 SGHTA, CDR2 FQGTGA. CDR3 residues: CASSSGLGQGARNEQFF. CDR3 nucleotides: TGTGCCAGCAGCTCAGGCTTGGGACAGGGGGCACGTAATGAGCAGTTCTTC. Supplemented by reference TRBV7-3 and TRBJ2-1, the full variable domain reads GAGVSQTPSNKVTEKGKYVELRCDPISGHTALYWYRQSLGQGPEFLIYFQGTGAADDSGLPNDRFFAVRPEGSVSTLKIQRTERGDSAVYLCASSSGLGQGARNEQFFGPGTRLTVL.

This chain links TRBV6-5 with TRBJ2-2; the D gene is possibly TRBD2 (5 bases). CDR1 is MNHEY and CDR2 is SVGAGI in the germline V gene. The CDR3 is 15 amino acids. Trimming left V 6 bases short and J 5 bases short, with 16 bases between. The CDR3 DNA follows: TGTGCCAGCAGACCCAACGGGATTTATACCGGGGAGCTGTTTTTT. Amino acid sequence: CASRPNGIYTGELFF.

CDR3 sequence reads: CASSPQGATYNEQFF. The CDR3 bases are TGTGCCAGCTCACCTCAGGGGGCGACCTACAATGAGCAGTTCTTC. V and J are TRBV18 and TRBJ2-1; 8 bases map to TRBD1. The CDR3 length is 15 residues. From germline, CDR1 is KGHSH and CDR2 LQKENI. With V trimmed by 3 bases and J by 2 bases, 3 bases remained unmatched.

The chain carries TRBV10-1 and TRBJ2-7; D may be TRBD2 (6 bases). The CDR3 is 16 amino acids. V was cut by 0 bases and J by 1 base, with 13 bases left in between. CDR1 and CDR2 (germline): WNHNN, SYGVQD (reference sequence). CDR3 sequence: CASSESTLGGSYEQYF. In DNA form, the CDR3 reads TGCGCCAGCAGTGAGTCGACTCTTGGAGGGTCCTACGAGCAGTACTTC.

The gene calls are TRBV7-8 and TRBJ1-2; D is ambiguous. V was cut by 1 base and J by 2 bases, with 8 bases left in between. This CDR3 spans 14 amino acids. CDR1 and CDR2 (germline): SGHVS, FQNEAQ. The CDR3 bases are TGTGCCAGCAGCTTAGTTCCACTGAACTATGGCTACACCTTC. It translates to CASSLVPLNYGYTF.

V usage is TRBV27 and J usage is TRBJ1-2, with 10 bases aligning to TRBD1. Germline CDR1 reads MNHEY; CDR2 reads SMNVEV (reference sequence). J lost 7 bases, V lost 6 bases, and 8 bases had no gene match. This CDR3 has 14 residues. The CDR3 sequence is CASSLTGGAVGYTF. Written as DNA, the CDR3 is TGTGCCAGCAGCCTGACAGGGGGCGCGGTTGGCTACACCTTC.

The gene calls are TRBV7-9 and TRBJ1-1; D is perhaps TRBD1 (6 bases). This CDR3 comprises 16 residues. V was clipped by 4 bases and J by 0 bases, with 15 bases between them. Germline loops: CDR1 SEHNR, CDR2 FQNEAQ (reference sequence). The CDR3 DNA follows: TGTGCCAGCAGCTATCCGGGACAACCTTTGAACACTGAAGCTTTCTTT. Translated, it gives CASSYPGQPLNTEAFF.

The CDR3 protein is CAGENWRLNTDTQYF. CDR3 nucleotide sequence: TGTGCCGGGGAGAATTGGAGATTAAACACAGATACGCAGTATTTT. The J gene is TRBJ2-3, the V gene TRBV30; D might be TRBD2 (5 bases). This CDR3 is built from 15 residues. Per germline, CDR1 GTSNPN and CDR2 SVGIG (reference sequence). V was clipped by 8 bases and J by 2 bases, with 20 bases between them.

The CDR3 here is CASSFFRGDGELFF. The CDR3 DNA follows: TGTGCCAGCAGCTTTTTCAGGGGAGACGGGGAGCTGTTTTTT. The rearrangement uses TRBV7-9 and TRBJ2-2, with D possibly matching TRBD1 (6 bases). CDR3 length: 14 amino acids. Germline CDR1 and CDR2: SEHNR and FQNEAQ (reference sequence). V lost 3 bases, J lost 7 bases, and 12 bases lay in between.

Points on this clone: Germline and junction disagree at one end, which may indicate a read error. The chain has TRBV7-7 and TRBJ2-3; tentatively, D is TRBD2 (5 bases). The CDR3 is 15 amino acids. CDR1 SSHAT and CDR2 FNYEAQ come from the germline V gene (reference sequence). The CDR3 DNA reads as TGTGCTAGCAGCTTAGCGCCCGGACTCACAGATACGCAGTATTTT. Its protein is CASSLAPGLTDTQYF.

The chain joins TRBV5-1 to TRBJ2-7; 9 bases align to TRBD2. This CDR3 has 18 residues. The V segment lost 3 bases and the J segment 3 bases; nucleotides outside the gene matches: 16. Germline CDR1 reads SGHRS; CDR2 reads YFSETQ. The DNA of the CDR3 is TGCGCCAGCAGCTCGGACCTCGTAGTTGGTAGCGGGGGCTACGAGCAGTACTTC. Encoded protein: CASSSDLVVGSGGYEQYF.

The V and J genes are TRBV5-6 and TRBJ1-2; D is unclear. Germline V gene lookup returns CDR1 SGHDT and CDR2 YYEEEE. Between the trimmed V and J ends, which lost 4 bases and 10 bases, there was a span of 20 bases. There are 14 residues in the CDR3. The CDR3 sequence is CASSLPVTWSLYTF. The CDR3 DNA is TGTGCCAGCAGCCTCCCAGTAACGTGGAGCCTCTACACCTTC.